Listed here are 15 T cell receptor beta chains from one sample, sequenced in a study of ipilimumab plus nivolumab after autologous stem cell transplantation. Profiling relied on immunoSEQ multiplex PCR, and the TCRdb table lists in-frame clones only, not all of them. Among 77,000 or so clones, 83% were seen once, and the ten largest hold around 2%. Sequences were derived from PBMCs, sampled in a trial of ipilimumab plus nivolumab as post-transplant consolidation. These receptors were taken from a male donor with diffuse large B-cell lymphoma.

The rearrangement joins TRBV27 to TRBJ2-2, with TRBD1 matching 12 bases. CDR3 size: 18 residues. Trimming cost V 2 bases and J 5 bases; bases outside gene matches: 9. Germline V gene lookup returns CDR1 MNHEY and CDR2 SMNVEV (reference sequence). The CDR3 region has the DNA TGTGCCAGCAGTTTACAAGGGACAGGGGGCTTTGAGACCGGGGAGCTGTTTTTT. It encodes CASSLQGTGGFETGELFF.

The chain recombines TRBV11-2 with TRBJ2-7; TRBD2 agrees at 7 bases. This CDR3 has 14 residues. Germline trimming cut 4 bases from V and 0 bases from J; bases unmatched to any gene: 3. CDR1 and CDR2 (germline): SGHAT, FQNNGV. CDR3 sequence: CASSSGGYSYEQYF. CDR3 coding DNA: TGTGCCAGCAGCTCCGGGGGGTACTCCTACGAGCAGTACTTC.

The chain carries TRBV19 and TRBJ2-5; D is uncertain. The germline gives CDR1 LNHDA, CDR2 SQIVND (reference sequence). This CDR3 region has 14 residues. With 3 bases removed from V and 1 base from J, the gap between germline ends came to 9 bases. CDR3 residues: CASSMVGPQETQYF. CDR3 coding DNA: TGTGCCAGTAGTATGGTCGGGCCCCAAGAGACCCAGTACTTC.

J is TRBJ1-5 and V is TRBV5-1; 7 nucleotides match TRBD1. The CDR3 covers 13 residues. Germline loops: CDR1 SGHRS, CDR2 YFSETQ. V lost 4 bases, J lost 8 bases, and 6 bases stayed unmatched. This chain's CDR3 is CASSPQGREPQHF. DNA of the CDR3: TGCGCCAGCAGCCCACAGGGGAGGGAGCCCCAGCATTTT.

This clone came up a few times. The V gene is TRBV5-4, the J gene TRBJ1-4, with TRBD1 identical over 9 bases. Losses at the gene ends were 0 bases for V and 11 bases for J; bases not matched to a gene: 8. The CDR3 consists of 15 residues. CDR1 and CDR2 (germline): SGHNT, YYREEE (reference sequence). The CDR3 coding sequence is TGTGCCAGCAGCTTGGTGGGACAGGGAAGACAGAAACTGTTTTTT. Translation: CASSLVGQGRQKLFF.

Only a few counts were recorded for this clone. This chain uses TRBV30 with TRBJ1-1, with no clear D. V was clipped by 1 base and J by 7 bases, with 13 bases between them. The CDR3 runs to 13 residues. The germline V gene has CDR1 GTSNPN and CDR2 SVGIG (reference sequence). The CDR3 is CAWSARVIDEAFF. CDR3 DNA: TGTGCCTGGAGTGCACGGGTGATAGATGAAGCTTTCTTT.

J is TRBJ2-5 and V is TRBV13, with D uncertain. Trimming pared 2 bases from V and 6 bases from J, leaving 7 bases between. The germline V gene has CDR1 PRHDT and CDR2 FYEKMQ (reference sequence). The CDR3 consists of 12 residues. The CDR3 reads CASSLIGKTQYF. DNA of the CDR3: TGTGCCAGCAGCTTAATCGGCAAGACCCAGTACTTC.

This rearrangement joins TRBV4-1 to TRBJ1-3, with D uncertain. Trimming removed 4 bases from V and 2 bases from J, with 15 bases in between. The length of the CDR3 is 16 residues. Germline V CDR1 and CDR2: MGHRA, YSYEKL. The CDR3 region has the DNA TGCGCCAGCAGCCTACCGCCGTCGGGGACTGGAAACACCATATATTTT. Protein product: CASSLPPSGTGNTIYF.

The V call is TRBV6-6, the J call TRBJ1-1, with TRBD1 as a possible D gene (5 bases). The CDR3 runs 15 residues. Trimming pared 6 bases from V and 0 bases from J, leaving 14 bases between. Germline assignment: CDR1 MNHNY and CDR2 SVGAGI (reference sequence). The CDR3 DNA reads TGTGCCAGCAGACTTGGGACCGCTCTGAACACTGAAGCTTTCTTT. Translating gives CASRLGTALNTEAFF.

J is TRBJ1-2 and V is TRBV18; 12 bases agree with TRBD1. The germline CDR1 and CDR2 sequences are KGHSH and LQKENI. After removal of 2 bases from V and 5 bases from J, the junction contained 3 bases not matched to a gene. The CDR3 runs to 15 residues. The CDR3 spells CASSPTGQGAYGYTF. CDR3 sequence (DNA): TGTGCCAGCTCACCAACGGGACAGGGGGCATATGGCTACACCTTC.

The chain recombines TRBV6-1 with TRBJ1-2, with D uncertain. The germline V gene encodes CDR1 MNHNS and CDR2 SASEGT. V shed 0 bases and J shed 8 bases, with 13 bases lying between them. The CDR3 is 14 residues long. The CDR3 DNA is TGTGCCAGCAGTGAAGCGCTCATTTCTTACGGCTACACCTTC. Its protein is CASSEALISYGYTF.

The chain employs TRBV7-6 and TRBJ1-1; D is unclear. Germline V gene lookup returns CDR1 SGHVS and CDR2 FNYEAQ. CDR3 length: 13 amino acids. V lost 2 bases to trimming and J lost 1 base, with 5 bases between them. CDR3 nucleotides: TGTGCCAGCAGCTTACAGGAGAACACTGAAGCTTTCTTT. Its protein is CASSLQENTEAFF.

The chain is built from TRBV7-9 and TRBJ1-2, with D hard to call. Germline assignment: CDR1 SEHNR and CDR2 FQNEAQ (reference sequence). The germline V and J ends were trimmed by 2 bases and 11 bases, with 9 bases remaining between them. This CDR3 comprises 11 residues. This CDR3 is CASSLLTEYTF. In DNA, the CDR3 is TGTGCCAGCAGCTTACTGACGGAGTACACCTTC.

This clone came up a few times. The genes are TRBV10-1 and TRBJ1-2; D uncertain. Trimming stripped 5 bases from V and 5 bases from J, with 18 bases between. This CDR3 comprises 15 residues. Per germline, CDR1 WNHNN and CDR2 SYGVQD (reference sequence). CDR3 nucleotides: TGCGCCAGCAGTCCCGTCTCGGGAGCCATGTATGGCTACACCTTC. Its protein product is CASSPVSGAMYGYTF.

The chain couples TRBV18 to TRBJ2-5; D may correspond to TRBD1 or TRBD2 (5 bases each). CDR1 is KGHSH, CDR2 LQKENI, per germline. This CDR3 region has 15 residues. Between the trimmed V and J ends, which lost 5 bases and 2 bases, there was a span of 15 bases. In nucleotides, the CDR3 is TGTGCCAGCTCAACACGACAGAGAGGGCAAGAGACCCAGTACTTC. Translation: CASSTRQRGQETQYF.